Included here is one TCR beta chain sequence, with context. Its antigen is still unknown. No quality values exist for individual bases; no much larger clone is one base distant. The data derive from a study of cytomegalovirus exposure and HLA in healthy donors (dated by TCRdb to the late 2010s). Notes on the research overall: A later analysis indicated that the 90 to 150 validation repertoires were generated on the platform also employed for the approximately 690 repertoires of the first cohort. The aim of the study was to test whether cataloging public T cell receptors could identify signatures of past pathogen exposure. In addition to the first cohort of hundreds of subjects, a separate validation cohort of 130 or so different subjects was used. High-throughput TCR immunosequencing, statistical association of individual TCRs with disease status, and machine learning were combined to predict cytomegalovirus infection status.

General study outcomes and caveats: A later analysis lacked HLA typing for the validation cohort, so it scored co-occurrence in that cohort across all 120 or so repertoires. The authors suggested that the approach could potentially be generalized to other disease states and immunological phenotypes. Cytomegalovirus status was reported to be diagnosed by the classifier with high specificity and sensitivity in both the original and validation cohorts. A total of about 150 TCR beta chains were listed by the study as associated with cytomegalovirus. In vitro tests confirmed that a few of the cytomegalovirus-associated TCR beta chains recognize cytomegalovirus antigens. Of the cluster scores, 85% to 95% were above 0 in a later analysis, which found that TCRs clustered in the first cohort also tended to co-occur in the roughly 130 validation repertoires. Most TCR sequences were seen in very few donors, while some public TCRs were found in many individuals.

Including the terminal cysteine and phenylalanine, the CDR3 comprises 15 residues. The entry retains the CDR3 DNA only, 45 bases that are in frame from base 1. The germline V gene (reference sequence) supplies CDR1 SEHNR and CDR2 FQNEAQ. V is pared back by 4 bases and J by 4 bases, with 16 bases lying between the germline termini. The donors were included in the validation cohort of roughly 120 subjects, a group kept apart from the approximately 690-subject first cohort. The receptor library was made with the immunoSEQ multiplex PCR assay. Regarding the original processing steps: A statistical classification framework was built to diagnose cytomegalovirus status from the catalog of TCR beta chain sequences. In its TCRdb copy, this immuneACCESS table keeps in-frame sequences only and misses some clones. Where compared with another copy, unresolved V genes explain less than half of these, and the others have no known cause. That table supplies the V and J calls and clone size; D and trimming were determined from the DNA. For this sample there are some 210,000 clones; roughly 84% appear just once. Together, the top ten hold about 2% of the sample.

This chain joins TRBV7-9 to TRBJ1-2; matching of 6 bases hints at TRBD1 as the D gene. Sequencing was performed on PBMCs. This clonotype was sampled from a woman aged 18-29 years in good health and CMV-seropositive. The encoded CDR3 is CASSSQGYGRYGYTF. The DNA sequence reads TGTGCCAGCAGCTCCCAGGGGTACGGACGCTATGGCTACACCTTC.